The present entry profiles one T cell receptor beta chain with its context. The source of the sample is a study of blood T cell repertoires in COVID-19. This CDR3 spans 14 amino acids. From germline, CDR1 is MNHEY and CDR2 SMNVEV (reference sequence). The V gene end was trimmed by 6 bases and the J gene end by 6 bases; junction bases not matched to a gene: 7. Original methodology: Reference gene primer amplification in the assay estimated nucleated cell counts. The table came from immunoSEQ multiplex PCR; TCRdb's copy has only in-frame clones and leaves some out. For V, J and clone size, that table is used; D and trimming come from the DNA. The table lists hundreds of thousands of clones, around 85% of them singletons.

The chain is built from TRBV27 and TRBJ1-5; 8 nucleotides line up with TRBD1. The receptor comes from a woman aged 18-30 years with acute or convalescent COVID-19. Sequencing input: peripheral blood. The chain's CDR3 is CASSLDRGIQPQHF. The CDR3, as DNA: TGTGCCAGCAGCCTTGACAGGGGTATTCAGCCCCAGCATTTT.